This T cell receptor (beta chain) was found in a study of Ad26.COV2.S vaccination and SARS-CoV-2 variants. Findings and caveats of the study: Substantial breadth was reported for post-vaccination spike-specific CD8+ and CD4+ T cells. There was a possibility that the TCR breadth and depth analyses underestimated total T cell responses. Similar non-spike TCR breadth was observed in recipients of vaccine and of placebo. Individuals receiving vaccine had higher spike-specific TCR breadth than placebo recipients did.

Method: immunoSEQ multiplex PCR; TCRdb's copy keeps in-frame clones and lacks some. The profile shows several thousand clones, roughly 89% of them singletons. This clone was counted a few times. Its target is not known. V was clipped by 6 bases and J by 7 bases, with 7 bases between them. CDR1 is LNHDA, CDR2 SQIVND, per germline (reference sequence). This CDR3 has 12 amino acids. The V call is TRBV19, the J call TRBJ1-6, with no clear D. The specimen was peripheral blood, collected after recovery from COVID-19. The TCR sequence derives from a human donor who had recovered from COVID-19. CDR3 nucleotides: TGTGCCAGTAGCTACAGCAATTCACCCCTCCACTTT. Protein: CASSYSNSPLHF.